Presented here are 13 T cell receptor beta chains from one specimen sequenced in a study of blood T cells in healthy people across ages (dated by TCRdb to between 2014 and 2016). Libraries came from 5' RACE. The sequencer was an Illumina HiSeq 2500. The second PCR ran for about 6 to 12 cycles and used a J-beta primer mix along with a sample-barcoded 5' primer. The public reads were quality trimmed at Q25 with fastp and then assembled into clones with MiXCR by TCRdb, keeping productive beta chains. Identical CDR3 protein sequences are pooled into one entry, listed with their most common genes and DNA. The sample table lists 1.5 million to 1.9 million distinct CDR3 sequences, about 42% of them with a count of one. The leading ten clones occupy approximately 4.1% of the sample. The source material was blood. The receptors were gathered from a woman under 30 in good health.

With regard to this clonotype: The germline gene is not matched at one end of the junction; a read error may be the cause. The V gene is TRBV12-3 or TRBV12-4, the J gene TRBJ2-3, with 9 bases aligning to TRBD2. The length of the CDR3 is 16 residues. CDR3 loop: CASSLAVAGAPDTQCF. In DNA form, the CDR3 reads TGTGCCAGCAGTTTAGCCGTAGCGGGAGCCCCAGATACGCAGTGTTTT.

The gene calls are TRBV10-3 and TRBJ2-5, with 15 nucleotides matching TRBD2. Germline lookup yields CDR1 ENHRY and CDR2 SYGVKD. V lost 4 bases and J lost 0; bases outside the gene matches: 0. There are 16 residues in the CDR3. CDR3 residues: CAISGTSGRDQETQYF. The CDR3 nucleotides are TGTGCCATCAGTGGGACTAGCGGGAGGGACCAAGAGACCCAGTACTTC.

In its sample, this clonotype was seen a few times. The V call is TRBV20-1, the J call TRBJ2-7; 14 positions agree with TRBD2. The CDR3 extends over 19 amino acids. Germline V gives CDR1 DFQATT, CDR2 SNEGSKA (reference sequence). The ends lost 1 base at V and 3 bases at J; junction bases unmatched: 14. CDR3 region: CSARALTSGGAIRNYEQYF. In DNA, the CDR3 is TGCAGTGCTAGAGCCTTGACTAGCGGGGGGGCAATTCGAAACTACGAGCAGTACTTC.

This clonotype was seen more than once but under ten times. This chain uses TRBV6-2 or TRBV6-3 with TRBJ2-1; TRBD2 matches at 7 bases. The junction had 9 bases not matched to a gene; V was cut back by 4 bases and J by 6 bases. Germline lookup yields CDR1 MNHEY and CDR2 SVGEGT. The CDR3 consists of 15 residues. CDR3 sequence reads: CASSSSSGHFNEQFF. The CDR3 bases are TGTGCCAGCAGTTCCTCTAGCGGACACTTCAATGAGCAGTTCTTC.

This chain connects TRBV27 to TRBJ2-3; 9 bases are shared with TRBD2. V lost 4 bases to trimming and J lost 1 base; unmatched junction nucleotides: 9. Looked up from germline, CDR1 is MNHEY and CDR2 is SMNVEV (reference sequence). This CDR3 comprises 17 residues. CDR3 nucleotide sequence: TGTGCCAGCAGTTCTGTAATCGGACTAGCGCGCACAGATACGCAGTATTTT. Its translation is CASSSVIGLARTDTQYF.

J is TRBJ2-7 and V is TRBV20-1; TRBD1 agrees at 10 bases. J lost 5 bases, V lost 6 bases, and 7 bases had no gene match. Germline lookup yields CDR1 DFQATT and CDR2 SNEGSKA (reference sequence). This CDR3 has 13 residues. The CDR3 DNA sequence: TGCAGTGCCCCCGGGACAGGGGTCAACGAGCAGTACTTC. Translation gives CSAPGTGVNEQYF.

In its sample, this clonotype was seen a few times. One end of the junction varies from germline; a read error may be responsible. The CDR3 is CASSLAVRGYTGELFF. CDR3 bases: TGTGCTAGCAGCTTAGCGGTCCGGGGCTACACCGGGGAGCTGTTTTTT. V and J are TRBV11-2 and TRBJ2-2; tentative D call: TRBD2 (6 bases). The CDR3 runs to 16 residues. Germline CDR1 is SGHAT and CDR2 is FQNNGV.

In its sample, this clonotype was seen many times. V usage is TRBV20-1 and J usage is TRBJ2-1; D is unresolved. V gave up 6 bases and J gave up 4 bases, with 4 bases separating them. CDR1 and CDR2 (germline): DFQATT, SNEGSKA (reference sequence). The CDR3 is 10 residues long. DNA of the CDR3: TGCAGTGCCAGATACAATGAGCAGTTCTTC. It is translated as CSARYNEQFF.

The rearrangement joins TRBV7-9 to TRBJ2-5; TRBD2 might be the D (5 bases). The CDR3 runs 14 residues. The ends were cut back, 3 bases at V and 11 bases at J, with 19 bases in the middle. From germline, CDR1 is SEHNR and CDR2 FQNEAQ (reference sequence). CDR3 nucleotides: TGTGCCAGCAGCTTGGACTGGACCCTTTCTGAGCAGTACTTC. Its protein product is CASSLDWTLSEQYF.

This chain connects TRBV20-1 to TRBJ2-5; 7 bases align to TRBD2. The J call is in doubt because the DNA end fits TRBJ2-7 better. The germline gives CDR1 DFQATT, CDR2 SNEGSKA (reference sequence). This CDR3 is 14 amino acids long. This CDR3 reads CSARDLAGAHEQYF. The CDR3, as DNA: TGCAGTGCTAGAGATTTGGCGGGAGCTCACGAGCAGTACTTC.

DNA for the CDR3: TGCAGTGCTAGAGATCCGGGACAGGGACTCAATGAGCAGTTCTTC. The encoded protein is CSARDPGQGLNEQFF. The chain couples TRBV20-1 to TRBJ2-1, with 9 bases aligning to TRBD1. Trimming cost V 0 bases and J 6 bases; bases outside gene matches: 6. The V gene's germline CDR1 is DFQATT and CDR2 SNEGSKA (reference sequence). This CDR3 region has 15 residues.

This sequence joins TRBV5-5 and TRBJ2-2, with 10 bases lining up with TRBD2. Germline V gene data show CDR1 as SGHKS and CDR2 as YYEKEE (reference sequence). This CDR3 comprises 15 residues. V lost 6 bases and J lost 5; bases outside the gene matches: 7. The DNA of the CDR3 is TGTGCCAGCAACCATCTAGCGGGAGCTACCGGGGAGCTGTTTTTT. It specifies CASNHLAGATGELFF.

This chain connects TRBV28 to TRBJ2-7; D gene ambiguous. Looked up from germline, CDR1 is MDHEN and CDR2 is SYDVKM. The length of the CDR3 is 8 residues. The CDR3 DNA sequence: TGTGCACGATACGAGCAGTACTTC. Amino acid sequence: CARYEQYF.